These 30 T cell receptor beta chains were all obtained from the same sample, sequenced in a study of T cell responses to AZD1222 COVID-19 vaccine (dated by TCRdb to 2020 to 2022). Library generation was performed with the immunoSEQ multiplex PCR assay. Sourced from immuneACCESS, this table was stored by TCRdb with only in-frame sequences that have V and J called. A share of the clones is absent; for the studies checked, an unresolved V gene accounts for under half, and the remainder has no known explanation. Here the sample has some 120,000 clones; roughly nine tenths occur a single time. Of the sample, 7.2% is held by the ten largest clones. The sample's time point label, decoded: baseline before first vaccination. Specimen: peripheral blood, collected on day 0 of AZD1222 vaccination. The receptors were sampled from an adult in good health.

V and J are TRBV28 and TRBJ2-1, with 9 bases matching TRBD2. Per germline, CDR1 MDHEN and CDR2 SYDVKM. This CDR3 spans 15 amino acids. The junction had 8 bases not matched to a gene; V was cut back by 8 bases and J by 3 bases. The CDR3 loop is CASHREREDYNEQFF. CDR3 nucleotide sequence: TGTGCCAGCCACCGGGAGCGGGAGGACTACAATGAGCAGTTCTTC.

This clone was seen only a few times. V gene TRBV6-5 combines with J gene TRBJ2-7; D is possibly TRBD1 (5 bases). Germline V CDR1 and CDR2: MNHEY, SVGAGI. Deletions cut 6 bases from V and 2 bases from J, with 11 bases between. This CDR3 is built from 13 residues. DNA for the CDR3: TGTGCCAGCAGAAAGGGGCACCCCTACGAGCAGTACTTC. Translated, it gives CASRKGHPYEQYF.

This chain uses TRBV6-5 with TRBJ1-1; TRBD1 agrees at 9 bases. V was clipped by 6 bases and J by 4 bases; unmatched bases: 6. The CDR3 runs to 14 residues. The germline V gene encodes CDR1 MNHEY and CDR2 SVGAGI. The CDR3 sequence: CASRRGQGGTEAFF. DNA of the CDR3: TGTGCCAGCAGGAGGGGACAGGGCGGCACTGAAGCTTTCTTT.

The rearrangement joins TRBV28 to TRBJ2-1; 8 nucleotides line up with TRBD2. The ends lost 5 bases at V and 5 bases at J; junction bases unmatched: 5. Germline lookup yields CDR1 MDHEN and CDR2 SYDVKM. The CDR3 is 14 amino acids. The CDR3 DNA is TGTGCCAGCAGTCGTAGCGGGGTCAACAATGAGCAGTTCTTC. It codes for CASSRSGVNNEQFF.

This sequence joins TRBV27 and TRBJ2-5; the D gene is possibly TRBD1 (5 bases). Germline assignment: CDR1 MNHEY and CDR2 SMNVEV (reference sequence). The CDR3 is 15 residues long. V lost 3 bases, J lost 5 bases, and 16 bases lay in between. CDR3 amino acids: CASSFQDSTRETQYF. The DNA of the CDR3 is TGTGCCAGCAGTTTCCAAGACAGTACGCGGGAGACCCAGTACTTC.

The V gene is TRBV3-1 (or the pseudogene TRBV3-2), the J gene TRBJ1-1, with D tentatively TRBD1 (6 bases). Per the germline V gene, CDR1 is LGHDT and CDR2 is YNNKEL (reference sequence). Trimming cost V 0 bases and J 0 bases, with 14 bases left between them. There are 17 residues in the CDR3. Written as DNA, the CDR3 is TGTGCCAGCAGCCAAGAAGAGGGGGGCGGGGTGAACACTGAAGCTTTCTTT. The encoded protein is CASSQEEGGGVNTEAFF.

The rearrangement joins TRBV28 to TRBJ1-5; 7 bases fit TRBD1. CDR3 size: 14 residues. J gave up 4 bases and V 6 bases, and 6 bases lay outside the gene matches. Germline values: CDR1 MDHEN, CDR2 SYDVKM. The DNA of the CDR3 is TGTGCCAGCAGGGCGGGACAGACAAATCAGCCCCAGCATTTT. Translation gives CASRAGQTNQPQHF. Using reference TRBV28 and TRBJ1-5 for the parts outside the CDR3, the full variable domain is DVKVTQSSRYLVKRTGEKVFLECVQDMDHENMFWYRQDPGLGLRLIYFSYDVKMKEKGDIPEGYSVSREKKERFSLILESASTNQTSMYLCASRAGQTNQPQHFGDGTRLSIL.

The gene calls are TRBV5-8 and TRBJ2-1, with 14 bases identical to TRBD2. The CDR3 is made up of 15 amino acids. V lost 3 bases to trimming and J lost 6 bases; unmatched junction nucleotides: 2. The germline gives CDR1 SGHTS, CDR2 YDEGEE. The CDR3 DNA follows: TGTGCCAGCAGCTCGACTAGCGGGAGGGCCAATGAGCAGTTCTTC. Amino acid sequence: CASSSTSGRANEQFF. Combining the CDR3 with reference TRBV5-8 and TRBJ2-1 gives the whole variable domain EAGVTQSPTHLIKTRGQQATLRCSPISGHTSVYWYQQALGLGLQFLLWYDEGEERNRGNFPPRFSGRQFPNYSSELNVNALELEDSALYLCASSSTSGRANEQFFGPGTRLTVL.

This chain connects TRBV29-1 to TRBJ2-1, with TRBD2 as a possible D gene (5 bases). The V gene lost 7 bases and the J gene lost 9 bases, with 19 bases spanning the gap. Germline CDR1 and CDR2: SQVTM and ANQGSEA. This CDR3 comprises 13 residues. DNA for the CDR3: TGCAGCGCTAGCAGTCCTAGGCGATCTGAGCAGTTCTTC. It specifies CSASSPRRSEQFF.

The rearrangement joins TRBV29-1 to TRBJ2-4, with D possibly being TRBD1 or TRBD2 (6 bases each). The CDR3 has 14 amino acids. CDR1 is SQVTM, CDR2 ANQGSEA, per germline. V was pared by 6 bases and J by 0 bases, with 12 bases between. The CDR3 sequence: CSVKGGRAKNIQYF. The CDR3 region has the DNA TGCAGCGTGAAAGGGGGGCGAGCCAAAAACATTCAGTACTTC.

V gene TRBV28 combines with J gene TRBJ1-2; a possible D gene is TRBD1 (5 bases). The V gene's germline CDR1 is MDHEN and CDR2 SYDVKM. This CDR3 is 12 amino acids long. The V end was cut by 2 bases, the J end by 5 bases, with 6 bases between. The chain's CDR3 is CASSLPGYGYTF. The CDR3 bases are TGTGCCAGCAGTTTACCAGGGTATGGCTACACCTTC.

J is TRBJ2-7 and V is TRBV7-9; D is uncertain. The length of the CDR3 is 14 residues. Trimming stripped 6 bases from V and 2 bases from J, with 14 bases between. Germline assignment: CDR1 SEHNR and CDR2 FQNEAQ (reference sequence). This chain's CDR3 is CASRPTGLTYEQYF. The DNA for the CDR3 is TGTGCCAGCAGGCCAACCGGGCTAACCTACGAGCAGTACTTC.

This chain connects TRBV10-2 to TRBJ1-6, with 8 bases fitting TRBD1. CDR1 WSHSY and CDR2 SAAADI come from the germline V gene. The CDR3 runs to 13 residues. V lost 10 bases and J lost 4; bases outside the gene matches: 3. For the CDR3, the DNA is TGCGCCACGACAGGGGCGTATAATTCACCCCTCCACTTT. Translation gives CATTGAYNSPLHF.

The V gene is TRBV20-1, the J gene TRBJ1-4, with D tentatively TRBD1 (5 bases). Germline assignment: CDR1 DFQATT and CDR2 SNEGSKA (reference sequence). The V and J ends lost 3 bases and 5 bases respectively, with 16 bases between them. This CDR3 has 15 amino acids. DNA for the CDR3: TGCAGTGCTAGTCCCTGGTCAGGGCGGAATGAAAAACTGTTTTTT. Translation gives CSASPWSGRNEKLFF.

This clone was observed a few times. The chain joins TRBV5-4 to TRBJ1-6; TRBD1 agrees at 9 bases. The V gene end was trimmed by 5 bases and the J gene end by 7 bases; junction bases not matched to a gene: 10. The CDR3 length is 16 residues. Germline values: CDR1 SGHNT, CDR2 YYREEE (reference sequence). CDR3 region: CASRTSQGARNSPLHF. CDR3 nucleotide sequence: TGTGCCAGCAGGACCTCACAGGGGGCGAGGAATTCACCCCTCCACTTT.

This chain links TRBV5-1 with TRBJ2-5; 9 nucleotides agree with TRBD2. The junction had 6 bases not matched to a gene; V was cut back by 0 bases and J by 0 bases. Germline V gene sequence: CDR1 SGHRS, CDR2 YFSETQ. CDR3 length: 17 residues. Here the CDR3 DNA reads TGCGCCAGCAGCTTGGCTCCTAGCGGGATTAACCAAGAGACCCAGTACTTC. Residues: CASSLAPSGINQETQYF.

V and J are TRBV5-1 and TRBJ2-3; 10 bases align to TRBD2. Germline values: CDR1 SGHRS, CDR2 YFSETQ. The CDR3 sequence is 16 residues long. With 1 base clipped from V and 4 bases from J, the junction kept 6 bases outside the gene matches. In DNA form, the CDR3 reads TGCGCCAGCAGCTTGCGTAGCGGGAGGTCCCCAGATACGCAGTATTTT. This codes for CASSLRSGRSPDTQYF.

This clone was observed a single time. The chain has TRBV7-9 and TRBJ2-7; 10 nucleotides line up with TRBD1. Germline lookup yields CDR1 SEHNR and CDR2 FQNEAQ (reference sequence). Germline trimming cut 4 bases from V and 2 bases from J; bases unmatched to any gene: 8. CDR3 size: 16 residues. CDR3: CASSSNRDRGAYEQYF. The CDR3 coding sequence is TGTGCCAGCAGCTCGAACCGGGACAGGGGAGCCTACGAGCAGTACTTC.

The DNA for the CDR3 is TGTGCCAGTAGCCTACAGGGGGTTGACTATGGCTACACCTTC. It codes for CASSLQGVDYGYTF. The genes are TRBV19 and TRBJ1-2; 8 nucleotides line up with TRBD1. Germline CDR1 LNHDA, CDR2 SQIVND (reference sequence). The CDR3 totals 14 residues. Germline trimming cut 6 bases from V and 3 bases from J; bases unmatched to any gene: 6.

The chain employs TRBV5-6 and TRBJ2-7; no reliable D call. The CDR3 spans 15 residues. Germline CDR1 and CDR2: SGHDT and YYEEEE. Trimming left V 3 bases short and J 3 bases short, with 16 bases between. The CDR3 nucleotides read TGTGCCAGCAGCTCAACACGTGGCCAATACTACGAGCAGTACTTC. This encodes CASSSTRGQYYEQYF.

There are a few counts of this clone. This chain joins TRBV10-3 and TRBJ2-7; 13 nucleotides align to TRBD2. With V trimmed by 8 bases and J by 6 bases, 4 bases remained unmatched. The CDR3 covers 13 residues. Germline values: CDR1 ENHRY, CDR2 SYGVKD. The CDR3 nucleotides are TGTGCCATCGGACTAGCGGGAGTTGGCGAGCAGTACTTC. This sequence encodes CAIGLAGVGEQYF.

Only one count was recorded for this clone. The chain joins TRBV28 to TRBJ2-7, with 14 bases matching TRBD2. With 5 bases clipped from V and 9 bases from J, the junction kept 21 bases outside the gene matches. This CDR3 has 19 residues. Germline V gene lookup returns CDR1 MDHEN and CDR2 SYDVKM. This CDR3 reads CASSGNGLAGGHLGRVQYF. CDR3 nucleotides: TGTGCCAGCAGTGGGAACGGACTAGCGGGAGGCCATCTTGGTAGGGTGCAGTACTTC. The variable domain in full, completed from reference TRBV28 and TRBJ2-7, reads DVKVTQSSRYLVKRTGEKVFLECVQDMDHENMFWYRQDPGLGLRLIYFSYDVKMKEKGDIPEGYSVSREKKERFSLILESASTNQTSMYLCASSGNGLAGGHLGRVQYFGPGTRLTVT.

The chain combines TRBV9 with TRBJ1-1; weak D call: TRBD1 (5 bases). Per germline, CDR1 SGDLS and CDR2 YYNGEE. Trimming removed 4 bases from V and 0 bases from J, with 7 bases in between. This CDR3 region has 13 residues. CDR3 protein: CASSWGMNTEAFF. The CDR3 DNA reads TGTGCCAGCAGCTGGGGGATGAACACTGAAGCTTTCTTT.

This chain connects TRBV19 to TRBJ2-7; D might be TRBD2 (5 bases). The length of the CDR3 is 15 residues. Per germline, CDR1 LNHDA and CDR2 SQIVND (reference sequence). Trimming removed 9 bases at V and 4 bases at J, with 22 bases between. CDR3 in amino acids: CARTIGSARVYEQYF. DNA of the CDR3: TGTGCCAGGACAATTGGGAGTGCGAGGGTGTACGAGCAGTACTTC.

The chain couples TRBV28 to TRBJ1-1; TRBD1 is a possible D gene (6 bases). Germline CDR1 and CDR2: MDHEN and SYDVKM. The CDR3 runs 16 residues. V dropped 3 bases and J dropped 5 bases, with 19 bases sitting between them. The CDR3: CASSFDMGGVVTEAFF. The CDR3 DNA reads TGTGCCAGCAGTTTTGATATGGGGGGCGTTGTTACTGAAGCTTTCTTT.

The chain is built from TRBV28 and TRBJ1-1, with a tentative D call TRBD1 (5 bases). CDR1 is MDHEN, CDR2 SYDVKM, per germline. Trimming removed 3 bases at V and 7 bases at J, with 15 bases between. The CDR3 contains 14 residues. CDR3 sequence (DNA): TGTGCCAGCAGTTTCCTTCAGGGTCAGGGTGAAGCTTTCTTT. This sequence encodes CASSFLQGQGEAFF.

CDR3 sequence (DNA): TGTGCCAGCAGCTTACAGGGCAGCACAGATACGCAGTATTTT. Protein: CASSLQGSTDTQYF. V usage is TRBV7-2 and J usage is TRBJ2-3; the D gene is possibly TRBD1 (5 bases). This CDR3 spans 14 amino acids. Trimming took 2 bases from V and 0 from J, leaving 6 bases between them. Germline loops: CDR1 SGHTA, CDR2 FQGNSA.

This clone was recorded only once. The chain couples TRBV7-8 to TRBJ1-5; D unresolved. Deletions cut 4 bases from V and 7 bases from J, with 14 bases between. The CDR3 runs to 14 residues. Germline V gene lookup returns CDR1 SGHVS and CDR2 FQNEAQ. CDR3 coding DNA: TGTGCCAGCAGCTATTCGGAGGGAAACCAGCCCCAGCATTTT. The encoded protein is CASSYSEGNQPQHF.

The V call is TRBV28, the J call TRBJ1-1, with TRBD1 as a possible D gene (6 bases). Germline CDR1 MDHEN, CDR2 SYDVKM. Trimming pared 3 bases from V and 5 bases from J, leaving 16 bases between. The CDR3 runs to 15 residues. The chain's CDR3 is CASSLPWRGGTEAFF. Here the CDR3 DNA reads TGTGCCAGCAGTTTGCCTTGGAGGGGGGGGACTGAAGCTTTCTTT.

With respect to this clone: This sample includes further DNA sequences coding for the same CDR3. The CDR3 DNA is TGCGCCAGCAGCTCAAGCGGGAGTTCCTACAATGAGCAGTTCTTC. Translating gives CASSSSGSSYNEQFF. The chain is built from TRBV5-1 and TRBJ2-1; 8 bases match TRBD2. Germline trimming cut 3 bases from V and 1 base from J; bases unmatched to any gene: 3. Germline V lookup: CDR1 SGHRS, CDR2 YFSETQ. The CDR3 is made up of 15 amino acids.